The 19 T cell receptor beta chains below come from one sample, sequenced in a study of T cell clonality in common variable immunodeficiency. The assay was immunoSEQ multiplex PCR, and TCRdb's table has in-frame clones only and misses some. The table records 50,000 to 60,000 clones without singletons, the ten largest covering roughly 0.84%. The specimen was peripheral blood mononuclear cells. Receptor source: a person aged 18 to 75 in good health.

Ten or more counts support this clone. CDR3 bases read: TGTGCCAGCAGTGCACAGCTGAACACTGAA. It encodes CASSAQLNTE. The entire CDR3 sequence reads CASSAQLNTEAFF. V and J are TRBV6-1 and TRBJ1-1; D gene unclear. The CDR3 end lies 3 residues beyond the end of the read and is filled in from the germline J gene. Germline V gives CDR1 MNHNS, CDR2 SASEGT. V lost 4 bases, J lost 0 bases, and 6 bases lay in between. The length of the CDR3 is 13 residues.

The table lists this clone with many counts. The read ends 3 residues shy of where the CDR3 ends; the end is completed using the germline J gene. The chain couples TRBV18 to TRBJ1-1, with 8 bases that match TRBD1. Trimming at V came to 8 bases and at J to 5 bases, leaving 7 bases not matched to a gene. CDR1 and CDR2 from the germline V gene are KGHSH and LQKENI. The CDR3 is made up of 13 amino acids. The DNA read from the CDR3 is TGTGCCAGCATGTGGACAGGGCAAACTGAA. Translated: CASMWTGQTE. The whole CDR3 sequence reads CASMWTGQTEAFF.

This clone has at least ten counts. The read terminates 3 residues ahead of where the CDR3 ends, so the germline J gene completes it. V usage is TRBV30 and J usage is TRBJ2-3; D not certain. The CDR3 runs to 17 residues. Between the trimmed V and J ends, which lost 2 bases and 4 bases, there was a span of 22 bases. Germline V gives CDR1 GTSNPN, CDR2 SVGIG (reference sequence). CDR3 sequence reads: CAWSYFTKRLRPDTQYF. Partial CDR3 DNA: TGTGCCTGGAGTTACTTCACCAAGAGACTCCGCCCAGATACG.

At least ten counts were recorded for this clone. The CDR3 spells CASSLSGSGSPLHF. The CDR3 bases that were read are TGTGCCAGCAGCTTATCAGGGTCAGGATCACCC. This chain connects TRBV7-2 to TRBJ1-6; possibly TRBD1 for D (5 bases). The read terminates 3 residues ahead of where the CDR3 ends, so the germline J gene completes it. From germline, CDR1 is SGHTA and CDR2 FQGNSA. Trimming removed 2 bases from V and 10 bases from J, with 12 bases in between. This CDR3 spans 14 amino acids.

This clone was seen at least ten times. CDR3 loop: CASSLQGRGSYEQYF. The sequenced part of the CDR3 DNA is TGTGCCAGCAGTTTGCAGGGAAGGGGGTCCTACGAG. The chain uses TRBV6-2 or TRBV6-3 and TRBJ2-7; D is perhaps TRBD1 (6 bases). The read finishes 3 residues shy of the CDR3 end, and the germline J gene is used to complete it. The length of the CDR3 is 15 residues. Germline loops: CDR1 MNHEY, CDR2 SVGEGT. V shed 4 bases and J shed 1 base, with 14 bases lying between them.

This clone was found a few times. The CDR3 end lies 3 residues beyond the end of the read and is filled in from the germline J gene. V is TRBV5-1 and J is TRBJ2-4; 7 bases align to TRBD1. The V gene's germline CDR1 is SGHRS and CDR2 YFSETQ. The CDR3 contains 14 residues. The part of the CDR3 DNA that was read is TGCGCCAGCAGCACTGGGACAGTCCTCTATGGT. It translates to CASSTGTVLYG. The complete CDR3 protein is CASSTGTVLYGQYF.

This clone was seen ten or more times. CDR3 bases read: TGTGCCAGCCTAGATAGCTCGGACAGAGATTCACCC. It specifies CASLDSSDRDSP. The whole CDR3 region reads CASLDSSDRDSPLHF. This sequence joins TRBV18 and TRBJ1-6, with D possibly TRBD1 on 6 matching bases. The read falls 3 residues short of the CDR3 end, and the missing part is taken from the germline J gene. The CDR3 is 15 residues long. Per germline, CDR1 KGHSH and CDR2 LQKENI. With 8 bases removed from V and 8 bases from J, the gap between germline ends came to 19 bases. Filled out from reference TRBV18 and TRBJ1-6, the complete variable domain reads NAGVMQNPRHLVRRRGQEARLRCSPMKGHSHVYWYRQLPEEGLKFMVYLQKENIIDESGMPKERFSAEFPKEGPSILRIQQVVRGDSAAYFCASLDSSDRDSPLHFGNGTRLTVT.

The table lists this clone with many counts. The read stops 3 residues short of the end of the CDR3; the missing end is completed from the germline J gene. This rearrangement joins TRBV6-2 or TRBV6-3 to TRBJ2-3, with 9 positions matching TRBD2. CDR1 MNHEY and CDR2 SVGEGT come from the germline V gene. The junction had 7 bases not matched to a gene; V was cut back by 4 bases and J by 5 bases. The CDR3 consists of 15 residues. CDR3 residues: CASSSDAGGQDTQYF. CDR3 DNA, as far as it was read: TGTGCCAGCAGTTCGGATGCGGGGGGGCAAGATACG.

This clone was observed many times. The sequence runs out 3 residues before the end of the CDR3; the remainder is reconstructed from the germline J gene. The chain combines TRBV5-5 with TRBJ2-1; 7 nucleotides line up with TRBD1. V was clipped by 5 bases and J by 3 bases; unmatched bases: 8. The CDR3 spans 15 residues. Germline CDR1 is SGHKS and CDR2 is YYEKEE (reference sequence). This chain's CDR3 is CASREGTDFYNEQFF. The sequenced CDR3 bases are TGTGCCAGCAGGGAAGGGACAGATTTCTACAATGAG.

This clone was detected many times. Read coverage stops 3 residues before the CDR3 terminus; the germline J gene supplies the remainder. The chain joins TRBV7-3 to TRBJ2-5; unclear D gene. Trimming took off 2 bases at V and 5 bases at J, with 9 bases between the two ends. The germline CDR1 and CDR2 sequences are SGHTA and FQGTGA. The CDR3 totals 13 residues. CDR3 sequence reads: CASSLGIQETQYF. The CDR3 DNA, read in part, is TGTGCCAGCAGCTTAGGTATCCAGGAGACC.

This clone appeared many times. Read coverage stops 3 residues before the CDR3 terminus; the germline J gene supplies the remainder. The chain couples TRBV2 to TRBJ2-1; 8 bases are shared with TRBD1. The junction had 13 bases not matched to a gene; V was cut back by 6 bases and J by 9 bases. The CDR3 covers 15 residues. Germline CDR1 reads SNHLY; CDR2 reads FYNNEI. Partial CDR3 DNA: TGTGCCAGCAGCCAGACAGGGGCCGTAGCTGGTGAG. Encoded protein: CASSQTGAVAGE. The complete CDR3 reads CASSQTGAVAGEQFF.

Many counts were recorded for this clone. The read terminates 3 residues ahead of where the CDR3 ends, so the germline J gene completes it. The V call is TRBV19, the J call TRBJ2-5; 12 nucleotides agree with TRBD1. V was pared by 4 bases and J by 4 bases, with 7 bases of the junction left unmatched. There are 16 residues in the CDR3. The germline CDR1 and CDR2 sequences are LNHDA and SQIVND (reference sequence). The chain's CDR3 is CASSTSGQGARETQYF. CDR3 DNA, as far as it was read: TGTGCCAGTAGTACTTCGGGACAGGGGGCCCGAGAGACC. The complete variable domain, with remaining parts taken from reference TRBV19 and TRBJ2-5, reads DGGITQSPKYLFRKEGQNVTLSCEQNLNHDAMYWYRQDPGQGLRLIYYSQIVNDFQKGDIAEGYSVSREKKESFPLTVTSAQKNPTAFYLCASSTSGQGARETQYFGPGTRLLVL.

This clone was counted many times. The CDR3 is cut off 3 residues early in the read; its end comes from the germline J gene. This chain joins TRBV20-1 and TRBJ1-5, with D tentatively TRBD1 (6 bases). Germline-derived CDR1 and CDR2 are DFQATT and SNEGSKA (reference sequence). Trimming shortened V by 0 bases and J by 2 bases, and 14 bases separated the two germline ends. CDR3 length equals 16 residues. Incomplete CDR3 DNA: TGCAGTGCTAGAGATGAAGCAGGGGATGGCAATCAGCCC. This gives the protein CSARDEAGDGNQP. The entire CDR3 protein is CSARDEAGDGNQPQHF.

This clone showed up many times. The CDR3 reads CASSHEGSLNTQYF. The CDR3 bases that were read are TGTGCCAGCAGCCATGAGGGCAGCTTAAATACG. V usage is TRBV11-3 and J usage is TRBJ2-3; possibly TRBD2 for D (5 bases). Read data end 3 residues before the CDR3 end; the end is taken from the germline J gene. The V end was cut by 5 bases, the J end by 7 bases, with 16 bases between. Germline V gives CDR1 SGHNT, CDR2 YENEEA. CDR3 length: 14 residues.

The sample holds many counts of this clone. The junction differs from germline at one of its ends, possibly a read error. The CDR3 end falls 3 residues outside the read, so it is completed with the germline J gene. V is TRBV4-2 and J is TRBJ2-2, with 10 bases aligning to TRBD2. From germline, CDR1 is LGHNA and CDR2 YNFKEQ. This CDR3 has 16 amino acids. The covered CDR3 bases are TGCGCCAGCAGCCAGGGACTAGCGTCGTCCACCGGGGAG. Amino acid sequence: CASSQGLASSTGE. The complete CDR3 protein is CASSQGLASSTGELFF.

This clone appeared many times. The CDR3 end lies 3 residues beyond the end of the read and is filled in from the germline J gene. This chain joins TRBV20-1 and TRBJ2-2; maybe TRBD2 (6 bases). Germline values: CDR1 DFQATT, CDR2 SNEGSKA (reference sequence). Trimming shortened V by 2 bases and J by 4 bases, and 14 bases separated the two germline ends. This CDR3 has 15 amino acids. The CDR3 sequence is CSARPLTRSTGELFF. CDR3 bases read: TGCAGTGCTAGACCGCTGACTAGGAGCACCGGGGAG.

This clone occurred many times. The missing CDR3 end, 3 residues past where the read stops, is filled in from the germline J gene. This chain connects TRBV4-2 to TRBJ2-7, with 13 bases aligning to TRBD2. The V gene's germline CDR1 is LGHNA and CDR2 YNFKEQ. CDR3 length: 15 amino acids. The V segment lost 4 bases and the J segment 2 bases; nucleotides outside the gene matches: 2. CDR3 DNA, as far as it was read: TGTGCCAGCAGCCTCACTAGCGGGAGGGCCTACGAG. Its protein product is CASSLTSGRAYE. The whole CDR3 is CASSLTSGRAYEQYF.

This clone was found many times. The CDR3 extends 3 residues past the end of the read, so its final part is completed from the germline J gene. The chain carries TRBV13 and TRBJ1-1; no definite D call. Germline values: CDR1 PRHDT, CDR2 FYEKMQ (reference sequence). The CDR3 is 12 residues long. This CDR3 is CASSSGLPTAFF. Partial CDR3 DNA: TGTGCCAGCAGCTCAGGACTCCCAACA.

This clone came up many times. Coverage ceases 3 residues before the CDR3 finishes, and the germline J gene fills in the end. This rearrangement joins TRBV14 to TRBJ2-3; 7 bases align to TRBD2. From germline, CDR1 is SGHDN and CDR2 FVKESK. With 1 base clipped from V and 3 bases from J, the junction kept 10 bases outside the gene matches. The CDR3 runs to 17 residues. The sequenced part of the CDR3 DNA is TGTGCCAGCAGCCAAGTAAGAAGCGGGGATTGGACAGATACG. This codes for CASSQVRSGDWTDT. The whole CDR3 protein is CASSQVRSGDWTDTQYF.